The 29 T cell receptor beta chains below come from one sample, sequenced in a study of blood T cell repertoires in COVID-19. The protocol was immunoSEQ multiplex PCR, while the TCRdb copy is restricted to in-frame clones and leaves out a portion. Of fewer than 150,000 clones in the sample, about nine tenths were seen once. The sequencing input was peripheral blood. The receptors derive from a man aged 45-65 years with active or convalescent COVID-19.

The gene calls are TRBV7-2 and TRBJ2-7, with 12 bases lining up with TRBD2. V lost 3 bases and J lost 2; bases outside the gene matches: 5. CDR1 SGHTA and CDR2 FQGNSA come from the germline V gene. The CDR3 has 16 residues. Here the CDR3 reads CASSLIGLAGTYEQYF. The CDR3 DNA reads TGTGCCAGCAGCTTGATCGGACTAGCGGGAACCTACGAGCAGTACTTC.

In its sample, this clone was seen once. The chain joins TRBV5-4 to TRBJ2-5; D possibly corresponds to TRBD1 (5 bases). The CDR3 covers 13 residues. Germline V lookup: CDR1 SGHNT, CDR2 YYREEE (reference sequence). V was pared by 0 bases and J by 2 bases, with 5 bases between. The chain's CDR3 is CASSLGQQETQYF. The CDR3 DNA follows: TGTGCCAGCAGCTTGGGACAGCAAGAGACCCAGTACTTC. The entire variable domain, with the rest obtained from reference TRBV5-4 and TRBJ2-5, is as follows: ETGVTQSPTHLIKTRGQQVTLRCSSQSGHNTVSWYQQALGQGPQFIFQYYREEENGRGNFPPRFSGLQFPNYSSELNVNALELDDSALYLCASSLGQQETQYFGPGTRLLVL.

The V gene is TRBV5-4, the J gene TRBJ2-3; 9 positions agree with TRBD2. From germline, CDR1 is SGHNT and CDR2 YYREEE (reference sequence). The CDR3 is 15 residues long. J was trimmed by 1 base and V by 7 bases; bases with no gene match: 7. The CDR3 sequence: CASRIEREGTDTQYF. The DNA of the CDR3 is TGTGCCAGCCGAATTGAGCGGGAGGGCACAGATACGCAGTATTTT.

V is TRBV9 and J is TRBJ1-1; maybe TRBD1 (5 bases). The CDR3 extends over 14 amino acids. V was shortened by 0 bases and J by 0 bases, with 6 bases between the two germline ends. CDR1 is SGDLS and CDR2 is YYNGEE in the germline V gene. The chain's CDR3 is CASSVGQLNTEAFF. The CDR3 DNA reads as TGTGCCAGCAGCGTAGGACAGCTGAACACTGAAGCTTTCTTT.

The chain is built from TRBV23-1 and TRBJ2-3; 12 bases agree with TRBD2. TRBV23-1 is an ORF for which the function is uncertain. Trimming at V came to 6 bases and at J to 5 bases, leaving 6 bases not matched to a gene. CDR3 length: 15 amino acids. DNA of the CDR3: TGCGCCAGCAGCGTTGGACTAGCGGGGCGAGATACGCAGTATTTT. Its protein is CASSVGLAGRDTQYF.

The genes are TRBV28 and TRBJ2-2; D perhaps matches TRBD2 (5 bases). CDR1 MDHEN and CDR2 SYDVKM come from the germline V gene. V lost 7 bases to trimming and J lost 2 bases, with 11 bases between them. The CDR3 is made up of 14 amino acids. CDR3 DNA sequence: TGTGCCAGCACCGAGACTACTAACACCGGGGAGCTGTTTTTT. Translated: CASTETTNTGELFF.

The chain combines TRBV2 with TRBJ2-3; D is undetermined. Trimming took 8 bases from V and 0 from J, leaving 9 bases between them. CDR3 size: 13 residues. CDR1 is SNHLY, CDR2 FYNNEI, per germline. The CDR3, as DNA: TGTGCCAGCCGTCTCACTAGCACAGATACGCAGTATTTT. This translates into CASRLTSTDTQYF.

The chain has TRBV2 and TRBJ2-7; TRBD2 agrees at 8 bases. The junction had 12 bases not matched to a gene; V was cut back by 4 bases and J by 1 base. Per germline, CDR1 SNHLY and CDR2 FYNNEI. There are 17 residues in the CDR3. CDR3 region: CASSGPGTRGGSYEQYF. The CDR3 nucleotides read TGTGCCAGCAGTGGTCCCGGGACTAGGGGTGGTTCCTACGAGCAGTACTTC.

V and J are TRBV6-5 and TRBJ2-7; TRBD1 agrees at 8 bases. V dropped 2 bases and J dropped 2; count of bases not matched to a gene: 2. The CDR3 covers 14 residues. Germline values: CDR1 MNHEY, CDR2 SVGAGI. This chain's CDR3 is CASSYVTGAYEQYF. The CDR3 nucleotides are TGTGCCAGCAGTTACGTGACAGGGGCCTACGAGCAGTACTTC.

This clone was counted between two and nine times. This chain uses TRBV2 with TRBJ2-7; TRBD2 aligns across 10 bases. The CDR3 is made up of 15 amino acids. In germline, CDR1 is SNHLY, CDR2 FYNNEI. Unmatched junction bases numbered 4, after V lost 2 bases and J lost 3 bases. The DNA of the CDR3 is TGTGCCAGCAGTGAACGGGGACTAGCGATCTACGAGCAGTACTTC. Translation gives CASSERGLAIYEQYF.

This chain joins TRBV28 and TRBJ1-5, with TRBD1 matching over 7 bases. V shed 6 bases, J shed 2 bases, and the junction held 13 bases outside the gene matches. This CDR3 contains 17 residues. Germline V gene data show CDR1 as MDHEN and CDR2 as SYDVKM. CDR3: CASRRITGAEGNQPQHF. Written as DNA, the CDR3 is TGTGCCAGCAGACGAATCACAGGGGCGGAGGGCAATCAGCCCCAGCATTTT.

This clone is a singleton in its sample. This sequence joins TRBV19 and TRBJ1-6, with TRBD1 matching over 7 bases. CDR1 is LNHDA and CDR2 is SQIVND in the germline V gene (reference sequence). V lost 6 bases, J lost 15 bases, and 17 bases stayed unmatched. CDR3 length: 15 amino acids. The CDR3 reads CASSSASTGWRYLHF. The CDR3, as DNA: TGTGCCAGTAGCTCAGCCTCGACAGGGTGGAGATACCTCCACTTT.

A single count supports this clone. The chain employs TRBV5-4 and TRBJ1-2, with 10 bases fitting TRBD1. This CDR3 is 14 amino acids long. Germline V gene data show CDR1 as SGHNT and CDR2 as YYREEE (reference sequence). V was pared by 4 bases and J by 2 bases, with 2 bases of the junction left unmatched. The CDR3 region has the DNA TGTGCCAGCAGCGGGGGACAGGGGAACTATGGCTACACCTTC. This sequence encodes CASSGGQGNYGYTF.

This clone was observed a single time. The chain is built from TRBV18 and TRBJ2-2; 14 positions agree with TRBD2. Germline V lookup: CDR1 KGHSH, CDR2 LQKENI. The CDR3 totals 18 residues. The trim removed 0 bases at V and 1 base at J, leaving 1 base unmatched. The CDR3 coding sequence is TGTGCCAGCTCACCACCAGGACTAGCGGGAGGGAACACCGGGGAGCTGTTTTTT. This encodes CASSPPGLAGGNTGELFF.

The V gene is TRBV7-6, the J gene TRBJ2-7; no clear D. The germline V gene encodes CDR1 SGHVS and CDR2 FNYEAQ. The CDR3 consists of 12 residues. The V end was cut by 3 bases, the J end by 2 bases, with 5 bases between. CDR3 DNA: TGTGCCAGCAGCTTGGCCCCCTACGAGCAGTACTTC. Translation gives CASSLAPYEQYF.

The chain recombines TRBV7-3 with TRBJ2-6; D remains unclear. Germline loops: CDR1 SGHTA, CDR2 FQGTGA. Trimming stripped 3 bases from V and 0 bases from J, with 9 bases between. This CDR3 is built from 16 residues. CDR3 in DNA: TGTGCCAGCAGCTTTTTTGTGAGCTCTGGGGCCAACGTCCTGACTTTC. The encoded protein is CASSFFVSSGANVLTF.

Only one count was recorded for this clone. The rearrangement uses TRBV7-9 and TRBJ2-7; TRBD1 matches at 8 bases. Germline-derived CDR1 and CDR2 are SEHNR and FQNEAQ (reference sequence). This CDR3 is 13 amino acids long. The ends lost 5 bases at V and 3 bases at J; junction bases unmatched: 3. The CDR3 DNA reads as TGTGCCAGCAGCGCGGACAGGGACTACGAGCAGTACTTC. Amino acids: CASSADRDYEQYF.

V is TRBV7-2 and J is TRBJ2-3; D uncertain. Between the trimmed V and J ends, which lost 2 bases and 3 bases, there was a span of 3 bases. The CDR3 extends over 12 amino acids. The germline V gene encodes CDR1 SGHTA and CDR2 FQGNSA. CDR3 in DNA: TGTGCCAGCAGCTTATCGACAGATACGCAGTATTTT. Protein product: CASSLSTDTQYF. Variable domain in full (rest from reference TRBV7-2 and TRBJ2-3): GAGVSQSPSNKVTEKGKDVELRCDPISGHTALYWYRQSLGQGLEFLIYFQGNSAPDKSGLPSDRFSAERTGGSVSTLTIQRTQQEDSAVYLCASSLSTDTQYFGPGTRLTVL.

The chain links TRBV7-8 to TRBJ2-3; possible D gene TRBD1, 5 bases. Deletions cut 5 bases from V and 3 bases from J, with 21 bases between. The germline V gene encodes CDR1 SGHVS and CDR2 FQNEAQ. The CDR3 has 17 amino acids. CDR3 region: CASSPQGRLGGTDTQYF. CDR3 in DNA: TGTGCCAGCAGCCCCCAGGGCCGGCTAGGTGGAACAGATACGCAGTATTTT. Combining the CDR3 with reference TRBV7-8 and TRBJ2-3 gives the whole variable domain GAGVSQSPRYKVAKRGQDVALRCDPISGHVSLFWYQQALGQGPEFLTYFQNEAQLDKSGLPSDRFFAERPEGSVSTLKIQRTQQEDSAVYLCASSPQGRLGGTDTQYFGPGTRLTVL.

The chain has TRBV2 and TRBJ2-7; 9 nucleotides line up with TRBD1. Germline V lookup: CDR1 SNHLY, CDR2 FYNNEI. The CDR3 contains 15 residues. With 6 bases clipped from V and 4 bases from J, the junction kept 10 bases outside the gene matches. CDR3 sequence (DNA): TGTGCCAGCAGCATCGGGACAGGGATAGGTTACGAGCAGTACTTC. The encoded protein is CASSIGTGIGYEQYF. Complete variable domain (other parts from reference TRBV2 and TRBJ2-7): EPEVTQTPSHQVTQMGQEVILRCVPISNHLYFYWYRQILGQKVEFLVSFYNNEISEKSEIFDDQFSVERPDGSNFTLKIRSTKLEDSAMYFCASSIGTGIGYEQYFGPGTRLTVT.

This rearrangement joins TRBV28 to TRBJ2-1, with a possible D match to TRBD2 (5 bases). The CDR3 covers 15 residues. The germline V gene encodes CDR1 MDHEN and CDR2 SYDVKM. Trimming took 5 bases from V and 2 from J, leaving 13 bases between them. The CDR3 protein is CASSPLRGTYNEQFF. The CDR3 DNA sequence: TGTGCCAGCAGTCCGTTACGAGGGACCTACAATGAGCAGTTCTTC.

The chain carries TRBV2 and TRBJ2-3; 7 bases agree with TRBD1. CDR1 is SNHLY, CDR2 FYNNEI, per germline. J was trimmed by 0 bases and V by 11 bases; bases with no gene match: 8. The CDR3 sequence is 14 residues long. The CDR3 DNA reads as TGTGCCGCGGCCAGGGGGAGAAGCACAGATACGCAGTATTTT. Its protein is CAAARGRSTDTQYF.

The rearrangement joins TRBV18 to TRBJ2-5, with 7 bases lining up with TRBD1. CDR1 and CDR2 (germline): KGHSH, LQKENI. The CDR3 has 15 amino acids. The J segment lost 2 bases and the V segment lost 6 bases, leaving 9 bases of the junction unmatched. The CDR3 DNA reads TGTGCCAGCTCCGCAAGGGCAGGGGGTCAAGAGACCCAGTACTTC. Translated, it gives CASSARAGGQETQYF.

The V gene is TRBV19, the J gene TRBJ2-1; TRBD1 matches at 10 bases. The junction had 9 bases not matched to a gene; V was cut back by 4 bases and J by 9 bases. CDR3 length: 15 residues. Germline CDR1 is LNHDA and CDR2 is SQIVND (reference sequence). The CDR3 loop is CASSKATGGLGEQFF. The CDR3 region has the DNA TGTGCCAGTAGTAAAGCGACAGGGGGCCTCGGTGAGCAGTTCTTC.

This clone was found a few times. The chain couples TRBV6-4 to TRBJ2-5; weak D call: TRBD2 (6 bases). V gave up 0 bases and J gave up 4 bases, with 15 bases separating them. This CDR3 contains 16 residues. Germline V lookup: CDR1 MRHNA, CDR2 SNTAGT. The CDR3 DNA reads as TGTGCCAGCAGTGACTCGAACGGACTACGCGGAGAGACCCAGTACTTC. This translates into CASSDSNGLRGETQYF.

This clone was picked up one time. The V call is TRBV28, the J call TRBJ2-1, with 10 bases fitting TRBD2. Trimming took 3 bases from V and 6 from J; bases not matched to a gene: 14. The CDR3 contains 18 residues. CDR1 MDHEN and CDR2 SYDVKM come from the germline V gene. CDR3 in amino acids: CASSFGGLAGDAVNEQFF. The DNA for the CDR3 is TGTGCCAGCAGTTTTGGAGGTCTAGCGGGAGATGCGGTCAATGAGCAGTTCTTC.

The gene calls are TRBV16 and TRBJ2-6, with 8 nucleotides matching TRBD1. The J segment lost 2 bases and the V segment lost 4 bases, leaving 4 bases of the junction unmatched. This CDR3 comprises 16 residues. Germline V gene data show CDR1 as KGHSY and CDR2 as FQNENV. Written as DNA, the CDR3 is TGTGCCAGCAGCCCCCAGACAGGGGCTGGGGCCAACGTCCTGACTTTC. It encodes CASSPQTGAGANVLTF.

The chain joins TRBV28 to TRBJ2-3; TRBD2 matches 9 bases. There are 15 residues in the CDR3. V was pared by 4 bases and J by 0 bases, with 2 bases of the junction left unmatched. CDR1 is MDHEN and CDR2 is SYDVKM in the germline V gene. CDR3 sequence (DNA): TGTGCCAGCAGTTCAACTAGCGGGAGCACAGATACGCAGTATTTT. Translating it yields CASSSTSGSTDTQYF.

The chain is built from TRBV28 and TRBJ2-3; 14 positions match TRBD2. Germline V gene lookup returns CDR1 MDHEN and CDR2 SYDVKM. This CDR3 spans 17 amino acids. V was clipped by 5 bases and J by 5 bases; unmatched bases: 9. CDR3 residues: CASSTEGLAGVGDTQYF. CDR3 DNA: TGTGCCAGCAGTACGGAGGGACTAGCGGGAGTTGGAGATACGCAGTATTTT.